Shown below are 19 T cell receptor beta chains from a single sample sequenced in a study of T cell responses to AZD1222 COVID-19 vaccine. TCRdb keeps only in-frame clones here, not all; method: immunoSEQ multiplex PCR. The sample includes about 190,000 clones, around 90% seen only once; the top ten take roughly 0.98%. The sample consisted of peripheral blood, taken on day 0 of AZD1222 vaccination. These receptors came from an adult in good health.

The chain has TRBV3-1 (or the pseudogene TRBV3-2) and TRBJ2-5, with D maybe TRBD2 (5 bases). The V end was cut by 6 bases, the J end by 2 bases, with 13 bases between. The CDR3 has 14 residues. The V gene's germline CDR1 is LGHDT and CDR2 YNNKEL (reference sequence). The CDR3 DNA is TGTGCCAGCAGACGGACTCCCGCGCAAGAGACCCAGTACTTC. Amino acid sequence: CASRRTPAQETQYF.

This CDR3 is CASSQSSGGASETQYF. The CDR3 nucleotides are TGTGCCAGCAGCCAATCTAGCGGGGGGGCCTCAGAGACCCAGTACTTC. The chain recombines TRBV4-2 with TRBJ2-5, with 12 bases fitting TRBD2. The CDR3 has 16 residues. Germline-derived CDR1 and CDR2 are LGHNA and YNFKEQ. V shed 2 bases and J 4 bases; nucleotides not matched to a gene: 5.

In DNA form, the CDR3 reads TGTGCCAGCAGTTCCAGGGCCAGGGCGCAAATTTATGGCTACACCTTC. It yields the protein CASSSRARAQIYGYTF. The chain joins TRBV28 to TRBJ1-2; TRBD1 might be the D (5 bases). CDR3 size: 16 residues. Trimming took 4 bases from V and 5 from J, leaving 20 bases between them. Germline CDR1 is MDHEN and CDR2 is SYDVKM.

The chain combines TRBV13 with TRBJ2-1; 8 positions match TRBD2. This CDR3 has 14 amino acids. CDR1 PRHDT and CDR2 FYEKMQ come from the germline V gene (reference sequence). J gave up 8 bases and V 8 bases, and 11 bases lay outside the gene matches. The CDR3 nucleotides read TGTGCCAGCTGGAGATCGGGGGGGCCCGATGAGCAGTTCTTC. As protein: CASWRSGGPDEQFF.

This chain links TRBV7-6 with TRBJ1-5, with D perhaps matching TRBD1 (5 bases). Deletions cut 3 bases from V and 5 bases from J, with 17 bases between. The germline gives CDR1 SGHVS, CDR2 FNYEAQ. The CDR3 length is 16 residues. The CDR3 sequence: CASSLRGPGADQPQHF. CDR3 DNA: TGTGCCAGCAGCTTGCGGGGACCCGGGGCAGATCAGCCCCAGCATTTT.

The chain has TRBV10-3 and TRBJ2-1, with 7 nucleotides matching TRBD1. This CDR3 is 17 amino acids long. V shed 3 bases and J 0 bases; nucleotides not matched to a gene: 8. In germline, CDR1 is ENHRY, CDR2 SYGVKD. Written as DNA, the CDR3 is TGTGCCATCAGTGACTTGACAGGGAAGAGCTCCTACAATGAGCAGTTCTTC. Translation gives CAISDLTGKSSYNEQFF.

This chain links TRBV2 with TRBJ1-2, with TRBD1 identical over 7 bases. This CDR3 is 14 amino acids long. V shed 4 bases, J shed 6 bases, and the junction held 8 bases outside the gene matches. Germline V gene sequence: CDR1 SNHLY, CDR2 FYNNEI. The CDR3 here is CASSVKGAGNGYTF. The CDR3 bases are TGTGCCAGCAGTGTAAAGGGGGCTGGGAATGGCTACACCTTC.

A note on this clone: The junction and the germline gene differ at one end; a read error may be behind it. The V call is TRBV5-8, the J call TRBJ2-5, with D unresolved. This CDR3 region has 11 residues. Germline CDR1 is SGHTS and CDR2 is YDEGEE. Here the CDR3 DNA reads TGTGCCAGCAGTTTGGTGGATCCCCAGTACTTC. Translation: CASSLVDPQYF.

The rearrangement links TRBV30 to TRBJ1-2; no clear D. The V and J ends lost 4 bases and 8 bases respectively, with 17 bases between them. Per the germline V gene, CDR1 is GTSNPN and CDR2 is SVGIG (reference sequence). The CDR3 is 13 residues long. Here the CDR3 DNA reads TGTGCCTGGATCGCGCCTCGGCGTGAGGGCTACACCTTC. It is translated as CAWIAPRREGYTF.

The V gene is TRBV12-5, the J gene TRBJ2-2; maybe TRBD1 (6 bases). The CDR3 has 14 residues. V was trimmed by 8 bases and J by 1 base, leaving 11 bases between them. The germline gives CDR1 LGHNT, CDR2 FRNRAP. This CDR3 reads CASSQGWNTGELFF. The CDR3 nucleotides are TGTGCTAGTTCGCAGGGGTGGAACACCGGGGAGCTGTTTTTT. The full variable domain, rest sourced from reference TRBV12-5 and TRBJ2-2, is DARVTQTPRHKVTEMGQEVTMRCQPILGHNTVFWYRQTMMQGLELLAYFRNRAPLDDSGMPKDRFSAEMPDATLATLKIQPSEPRDSAVYFCASSQGWNTGELFFGEGSRLTVL.

The chain has TRBV5-1 and TRBJ1-2; D unclear. Germline lookup yields CDR1 SGHRS and CDR2 YFSETQ. This CDR3 is built from 14 residues. The V and J ends lost 3 bases and 2 bases respectively, with 11 bases between them. DNA for the CDR3: TGCGCCAGCAGCTACACAACAGCGAACTATGGCTACACCTTC. Encoded protein: CASSYTTANYGYTF.

CDR3: CASTIRTGRNQPQHF. CDR3 DNA: TGTGCCAGCACTATCCGGACAGGCCGCAATCAGCCCCAGCATTTT. The chain employs TRBV6-1 and TRBJ1-5, with 7 nucleotides matching TRBD1. J was trimmed by 2 bases and V by 7 bases; bases with no gene match: 8. Germline CDR1 MNHNS, CDR2 SASEGT. The CDR3 length is 15 residues.

This clone was counted a few times. The V gene is TRBV19, the J gene TRBJ2-5; 9 nucleotides agree with TRBD2. Losses at the gene ends were 7 bases for V and 7 bases for J; bases not matched to a gene: 7. CDR1 and CDR2 (germline): LNHDA, SQIVND (reference sequence). This CDR3 comprises 13 residues. The CDR3 is CASMSSGVGTQYF. The CDR3 DNA reads as TGTGCCAGTATGTCTAGCGGGGTGGGGACCCAGTACTTC.

V is TRBV7-2 and J is TRBJ1-4; D may be TRBD1 (6 bases). This CDR3 spans 15 amino acids. Germline-derived CDR1 and CDR2 are SGHTA and FQGNSA. The germline V and J ends were trimmed by 4 bases and 8 bases, with 17 bases remaining between them. The CDR3 protein is CASSSRDNQVEKLFF. Here the CDR3 DNA reads TGTGCCAGCAGCTCACGGGACAATCAGGTGGAAAAACTGTTTTTT.

The chain uses TRBV19 and TRBJ1-5; TRBD1 is a possible D gene (5 bases). This CDR3 is 16 amino acids long. Germline-derived CDR1 and CDR2 are LNHDA and SQIVND (reference sequence). The germline V and J ends were trimmed by 3 bases and 2 bases, with 14 bases remaining between them. The CDR3 region is CASSIPGLGGNQPQHF. The CDR3 region has the DNA TGTGCCAGTAGTATCCCGGGACTAGGGGGCAATCAGCCCCAGCATTTT. The whole variable domain, filled in from reference TRBV19 and TRBJ1-5, reads DGGITQSPKYLFRKEGQNVTLSCEQNLNHDAMYWYRQDPGQGLRLIYYSQIVNDFQKGDIAEGYSVSREKKESFPLTVTSAQKNPTAFYLCASSIPGLGGNQPQHFGDGTRLSIL.

This chain links TRBV9 with TRBJ1-6; D not certain. Trimming removed 1 base from V and 7 bases from J, with 12 bases in between. The CDR3 has 15 amino acids. Germline V gene lookup returns CDR1 SGDLS and CDR2 YYNGEE. CDR3 nucleotides: TGTGCCAGCAGCGTATTAGGTGACACAAATTCACCCCTCCACTTT. This sequence encodes CASSVLGDTNSPLHF.

This chain connects TRBV19 to TRBJ1-5; D is perhaps TRBD1 (5 bases). CDR1 and CDR2 from the germline V gene are LNHDA and SQIVND (reference sequence). Trimming took off 5 bases at V and 4 bases at J, with 18 bases between the two ends. The CDR3 sequence is 16 residues long. CDR3 amino acids: CASSPGGSLRNQPQHF. The CDR3, as DNA: TGTGCCAGTAGTCCGGGGGGGAGCCTGAGGAATCAGCCCCAGCATTTT.

The CDR3 sequence: CASSLTVLQGGGYTF. Written as DNA, the CDR3 is TGTGCCAGCAGCTTAACCGTCTTACAGGGAGGTGGCTACACCTTC. This rearrangement joins TRBV7-2 to TRBJ1-2; a possible D gene is TRBD1 (6 bases). The germline V gene encodes CDR1 SGHTA and CDR2 FQGNSA. The germline V and J ends were trimmed by 2 bases and 7 bases, with 17 bases remaining between them. The CDR3 length is 15 residues.

This clone turned up a few times. This chain links TRBV5-6 with TRBJ1-6, with a tentative D call TRBD1 (5 bases). The ends were cut back, 2 bases at V and 9 bases at J, with 18 bases in the middle. The germline CDR1 and CDR2 sequences are SGHDT and YYEEEE. The CDR3 extends over 16 amino acids. The CDR3 loop is CASSFIPGQGGSPLHF. As DNA, the CDR3 is TGTGCCAGCAGCTTTATTCCAGGGCAAGGAGGTTCACCCCTCCACTTT.